These 14 T cell receptor beta chains came from one sample sequenced in a study of spatial heterogeneity in lung cancer. TCRdb fed the 5' RACE reads into MiXCR, producing one record per CDR3 protein. The table records several thousand distinct CDR3 sequences, approximately 17% of them present only once. Antigen specificity for these receptors is unknown. Regarding the study as a whole: Counts of expanded alpha and beta TCRs within tumors tracked the tumor nonsynonymous mutation count.

Stated time point: sample taken at primary tumor resection. Here the sequenced sample was lung tumor tissue, taken at surgery. The receptors stem from a female donor with early-stage non-small cell lung cancer.

This clonotype was observed a handful of times. V and J are TRBV20-1 and TRBJ2-7; 11 bases are a match to TRBD1. The CDR3 extends over 14 amino acids. Germline CDR1 is DFQATT and CDR2 is SNEGSKA (reference sequence). Trimming cost V 0 bases and J 7 bases; bases outside gene matches: 5. The CDR3 DNA reads TGCAGTGCTAGAGATGGACAGGGGGCGCGGGAGCAGTACTTC. Protein product: CSARDGQGAREQYF.

J is TRBJ1-6 and V is TRBV5-1, with D perhaps matching TRBD1 (6 bases). Trimming pared 1 base from V and 7 bases from J, leaving 12 bases between. This CDR3 is built from 15 residues. Looked up from germline, CDR1 is SGHRS and CDR2 is YFSETQ. The CDR3 DNA is TGCGCCAGCAGCTTGTCTCCCGGGACAAATTCACCCCTCCACTTT. Protein sequence: CASSLSPGTNSPLHF.

The J gene is TRBJ2-2, the V gene TRBV27; D perhaps matches TRBD1 (5 bases). Germline CDR1 is MNHEY and CDR2 is SMNVEV (reference sequence). Trimming cost V 5 bases and J 5 bases, with 9 bases left between them. The CDR3 sequence is 13 residues long. CDR3 residues: CASSPQVTGELFF. The CDR3 DNA sequence: TGTGCCAGCAGTCCACAGGTGACCGGGGAGCTGTTTTTT.

This chain uses TRBV11-2 with TRBJ2-5, with D unresolved. Germline V lookup: CDR1 SGHAT, CDR2 FQNNGV. V was cut by 2 bases and J by 0 bases, with 10 bases left in between. The CDR3 has 15 amino acids. The DNA for the CDR3 is TGTGCCAGCAGCTTATACGGCCAGAACCAAGAGACCCAGTACTTC. Its translation is CASSLYGQNQETQYF.

This clonotype qualifies as medium-sized. V and J are TRBV19 and TRBJ1-5; D is ambiguous. V was pared by 7 bases and J by 7 bases, with 11 bases between. CDR1 is LNHDA, CDR2 SQIVND, per germline (reference sequence). The CDR3 has 12 amino acids. The CDR3 region has the DNA TGTGCCAGTACCGAGACCGGGCAGCCCCAGCATTTT. Amino acids: CASTETGQPQHF.

This clonotype occurred a few times. The chain recombines TRBV7-3 with TRBJ2-3; 10 nucleotides line up with TRBD2. Losses at the gene ends were 9 bases for V and 3 bases for J; bases not matched to a gene: 9. The CDR3 totals 15 residues. Germline CDR1 and CDR2: SGHTA and FQGTGA. CDR3 in DNA: TGTGCCAGTTCCTCCGGGACTAGCGTGACAGATACGCAGTATTTT. Its translation: CASSSGTSVTDTQYF.

V gene TRBV5-4 combines with J gene TRBJ2-1; D call uncertain. The V end was cut by 3 bases, the J end by 0 bases, with 10 bases between. Germline CDR1 reads SGHNT; CDR2 reads YYREEE (reference sequence). This CDR3 spans 15 amino acids. The CDR3 reads CASSSLPSSYNEQFF. CDR3 sequence (DNA): TGTGCCAGCAGCTCTCTACCGAGCTCCTACAATGAGCAGTTCTTC. The full variable domain, with the rest looked up from reference TRBV5-4 and TRBJ2-1, is ETGVTQSPTHLIKTRGQQVTLRCSSQSGHNTVSWYQQALGQGPQFIFQYYREEENGRGNFPPRFSGLQFPNYSSELNVNALELDDSALYLCASSSLPSSYNEQFFGPGTRLTVL.

CDR3 in amino acids: CASSLVLAGNEQFF. The CDR3 nucleotides read TGTGCCAGCAGCTTAGTCCTAGCGGGGAATGAGCAGTTCTTC. The J gene is TRBJ2-1, the V gene TRBV7-2; 9 bases match TRBD2. The V segment lost 1 base and the J segment 7 bases; nucleotides outside the gene matches: 2. Germline-derived CDR1 and CDR2 are SGHTA and FQGNSA. The CDR3 loop spans 14 amino acids.

This clonotype has a handful of counts. The chain is built from TRBV4-1 and TRBJ1-1; TRBD1 agrees at 7 bases. CDR3 length: 15 residues. V lost 2 bases and J lost 10; bases outside the gene matches: 13. Looked up from germline, CDR1 is MGHRA and CDR2 is YSYEKL. The DNA of the CDR3 is TGCGCCAGCAGCCAATCTGGACAGGCTGAAAGGGTAGCTTTCTTT. Translated, it gives CASSQSGQAERVAFF.

By frequency in the sample, this clonotype is medium-sized (0.01 to 0.1%). This chain uses TRBV11-3 with TRBJ1-3; D unresolved. The CDR3 runs 16 residues. With 1 base removed from V and 0 bases from J, the gap between germline ends came to 10 bases. Germline assignment: CDR1 SGHNT and CDR2 YENEEA. The CDR3 nucleotides are TGTGCCAGCAGCTTAGGTCCGATGAGCTCTGGAAACACCATATATTTT. Encoded protein: CASSLGPMSSGNTIYF.

By share, this clonotype counts as medium-sized (0.01 to 0.1%). The rearrangement joins TRBV7-2 to TRBJ2-5, with TRBD2 as a possible D gene (5 bases). Germline V lookup: CDR1 SGHTA, CDR2 FQGNSA. V shed 5 bases and J shed 2 bases, with 18 bases lying between them. This CDR3 has 16 amino acids. The CDR3 loop is CASSPRIGNGQETQYF. The CDR3 bases are TGTGCCAGCAGCCCCAGAATCGGGAACGGTCAAGAGACCCAGTACTTC.

This clonotype was observed a handful of times. V gene TRBV10-3 combines with J gene TRBJ1-1; D possibly corresponds to TRBD1 (5 bases). Germline V gene data show CDR1 as ENHRY and CDR2 as SYGVKD. The CDR3 sequence is 14 residues long. V was pared by 6 bases and J by 0 bases, with 11 bases between. The CDR3 loop reads CAIRGGTMNTEAFF. In nucleotides, the CDR3 is TGTGCCATCAGGGGGGGAACCATGAACACTGAAGCTTTCTTT.

The rearrangement uses TRBV7-2 and TRBJ2-3; D might be TRBD1 (6 bases). Trimming stripped 6 bases from V and 4 bases from J, with 17 bases between. The germline V gene encodes CDR1 SGHTA and CDR2 FQGNSA. The CDR3 runs 15 residues. CDR3 sequence: CASSFRGRYSDTQYF. For the CDR3, the DNA is TGTGCCAGCAGTTTCAGGGGCCGCTATTCAGATACGCAGTATTTT.

This clonotype was recorded a few times. This chain connects TRBV29-1 to TRBJ1-1; no firm D call. The CDR3 runs to 14 residues. From germline, CDR1 is SQVTM and CDR2 ANQGSEA. V dropped 5 bases and J dropped 0 bases, with 13 bases sitting between them. CDR3 sequence (DNA): TGCAGCGTTCGGCGGGCTATCATGAACACTGAAGCTTTCTTT. As protein: CSVRRAIMNTEAFF. Supplemented by reference TRBV29-1 and TRBJ1-1, the full variable domain reads SAVISQKPSRDICQRGTSLTIQCQVDSQVTMMFWYRQQPGQSLTLIATANQGSEATYESGFVIDKFPISRPNLTFSTLTVSNMSPEDSSIYLCSVRRAIMNTEAFFGQGTRLTVV.